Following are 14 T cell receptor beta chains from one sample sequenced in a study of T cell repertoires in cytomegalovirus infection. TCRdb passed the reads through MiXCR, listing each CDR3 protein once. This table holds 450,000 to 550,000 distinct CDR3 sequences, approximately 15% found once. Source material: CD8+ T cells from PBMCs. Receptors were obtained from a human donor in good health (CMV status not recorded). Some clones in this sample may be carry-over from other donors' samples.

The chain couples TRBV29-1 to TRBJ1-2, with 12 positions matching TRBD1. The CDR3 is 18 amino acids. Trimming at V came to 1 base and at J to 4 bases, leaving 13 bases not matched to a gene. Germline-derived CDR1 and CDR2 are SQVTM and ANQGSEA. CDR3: CSVEASGTGGVWGYGYTF. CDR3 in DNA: TGCAGCGTTGAAGCTTCCGGGACAGGGGGCGTGTGGGGCTATGGCTACACCTTC.

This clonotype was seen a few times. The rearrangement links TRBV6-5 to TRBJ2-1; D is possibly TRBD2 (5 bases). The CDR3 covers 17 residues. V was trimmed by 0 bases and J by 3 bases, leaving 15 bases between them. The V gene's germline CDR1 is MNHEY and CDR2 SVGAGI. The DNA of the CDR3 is TGTGCCAGCAGTTACTCAGACGGGGTTACCTTCTACAATGAGCAGTTCTTC. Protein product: CASSYSDGVTFYNEQFF.

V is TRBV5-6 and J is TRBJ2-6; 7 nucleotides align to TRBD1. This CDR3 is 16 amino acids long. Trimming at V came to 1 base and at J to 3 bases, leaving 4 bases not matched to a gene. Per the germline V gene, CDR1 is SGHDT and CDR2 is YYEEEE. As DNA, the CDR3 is TGTGCCAGCAGCTTGCCGACAGGGATTGGGGCCAACGTCCTGACTTTC. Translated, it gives CASSLPTGIGANVLTF.

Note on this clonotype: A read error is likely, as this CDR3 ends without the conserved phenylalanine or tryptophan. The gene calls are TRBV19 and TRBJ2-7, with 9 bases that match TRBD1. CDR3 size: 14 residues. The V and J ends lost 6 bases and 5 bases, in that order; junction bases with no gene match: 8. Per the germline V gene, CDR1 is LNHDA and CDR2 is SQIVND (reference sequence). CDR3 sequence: CASSADRGINEQYL. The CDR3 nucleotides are TGTGCCAGTAGCGCTGACAGGGGGATCAACGAGCAGTACTTA.

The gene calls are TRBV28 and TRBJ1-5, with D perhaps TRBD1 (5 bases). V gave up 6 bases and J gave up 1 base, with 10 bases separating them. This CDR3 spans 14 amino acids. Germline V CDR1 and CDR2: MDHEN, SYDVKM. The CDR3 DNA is TGTGCCAGCAGCCGATACAGGAGCAATCAGCCCCAGCATTTT. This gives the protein CASSRYRSNQPQHF.

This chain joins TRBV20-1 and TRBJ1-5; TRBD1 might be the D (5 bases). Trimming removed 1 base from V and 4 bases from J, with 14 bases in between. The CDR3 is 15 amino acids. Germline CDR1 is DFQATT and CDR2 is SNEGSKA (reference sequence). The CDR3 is CSARGVGSGNQPQHF. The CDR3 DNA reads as TGCAGTGCTAGAGGGGTAGGGTCAGGGAATCAGCCCCAGCATTTT.

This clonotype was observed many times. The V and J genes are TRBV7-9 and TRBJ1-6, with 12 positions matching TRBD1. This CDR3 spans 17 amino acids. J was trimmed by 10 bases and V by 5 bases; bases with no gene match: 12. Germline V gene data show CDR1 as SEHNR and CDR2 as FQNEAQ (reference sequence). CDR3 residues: CASSHPGQGANLSPLHF. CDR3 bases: TGTGCCAGCAGCCATCCGGGACAGGGGGCAAATTTGTCACCCCTCCACTTT. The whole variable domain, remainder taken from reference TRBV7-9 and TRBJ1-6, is DTGVSQNPRHKITKRGQNVTFRCDPISEHNRLYWYRQTLGQGPEFLTYFQNEAQLEKSRLLSDRFSAERPKGSFSTLEIQRTEQGDSAMYLCASSHPGQGANLSPLHFGNGTRLTVT.

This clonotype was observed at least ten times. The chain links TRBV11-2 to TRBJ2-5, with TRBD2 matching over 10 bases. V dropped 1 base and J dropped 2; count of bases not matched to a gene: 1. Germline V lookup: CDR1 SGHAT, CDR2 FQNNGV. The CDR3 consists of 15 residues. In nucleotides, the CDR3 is TGTGCCAGCAGCTTAGTACTAGCGGGACAAGAGACCCAGTACTTC. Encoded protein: CASSLVLAGQETQYF. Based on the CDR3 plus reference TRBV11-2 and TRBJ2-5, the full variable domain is EAGVAQSPRYKIIEKRQSVAFWCNPISGHATLYWYQQILGQGPKLLIQFQNNGVVDDSQLPKDRFSAERLKGVDSTLKIQPAKLEDSAVYLCASSLVLAGQETQYFGPGTRLLVL.

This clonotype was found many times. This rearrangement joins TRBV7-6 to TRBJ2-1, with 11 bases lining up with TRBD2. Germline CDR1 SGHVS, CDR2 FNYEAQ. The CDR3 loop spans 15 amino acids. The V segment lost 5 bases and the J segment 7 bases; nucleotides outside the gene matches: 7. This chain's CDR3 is CASSPLAGGPNEQFF. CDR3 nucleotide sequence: TGTGCCAGCAGCCCTTTAGCGGGAGGGCCAAATGAGCAGTTCTTC.

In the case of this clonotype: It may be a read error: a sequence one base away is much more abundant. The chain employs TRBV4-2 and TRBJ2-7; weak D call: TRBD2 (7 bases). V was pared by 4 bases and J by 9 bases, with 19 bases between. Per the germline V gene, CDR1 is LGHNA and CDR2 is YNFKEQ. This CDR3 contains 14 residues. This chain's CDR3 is CASSLLEGGNVQYF. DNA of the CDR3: TGTGCCAGCAGCCTTCTAGAGGGGGGGAACGTGCAGTACTTC.

The CDR3 sequence is CATSGQGGKTQYF. CDR3 DNA: TGTGCCACCAGTGGACAGGGGGGGAAGACCCAGTACTTC. The V call is TRBV24-1, the J call TRBJ2-5; the match to TRBD1 covers 9 bases. The CDR3 totals 13 residues. Germline V gives CDR1 KGHDR, CDR2 SFDVKD. Trimming took 5 bases from V and 6 from J; bases not matched to a gene: 3.

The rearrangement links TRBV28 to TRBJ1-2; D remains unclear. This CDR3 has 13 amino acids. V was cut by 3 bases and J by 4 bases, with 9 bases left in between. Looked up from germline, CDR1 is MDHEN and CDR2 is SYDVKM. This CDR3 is CASSFVFLYGYTF. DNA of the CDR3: TGTGCCAGCAGTTTCGTTTTTCTCTATGGCTACACCTTC.

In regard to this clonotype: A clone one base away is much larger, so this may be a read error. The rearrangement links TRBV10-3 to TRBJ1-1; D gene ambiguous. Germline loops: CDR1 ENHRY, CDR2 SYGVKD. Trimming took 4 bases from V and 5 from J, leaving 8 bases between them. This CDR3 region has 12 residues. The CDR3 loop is CAISVGRTEAFF. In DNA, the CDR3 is TGTGCCATCAGTGTGGGTAGGACTGAAGCTTTCTTT.

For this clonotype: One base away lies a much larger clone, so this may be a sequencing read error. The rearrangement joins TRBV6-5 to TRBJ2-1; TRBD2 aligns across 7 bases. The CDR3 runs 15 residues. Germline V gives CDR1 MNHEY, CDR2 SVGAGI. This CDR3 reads CASSYGWGDYNQQFF. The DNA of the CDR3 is TGTGCCAGCAGTTACGGATGGGGGGACTACAATCAGCAGTTCTTC.